The 27 T cell receptor beta chains below come from one sample, sequenced in a study of pediatric ulcerative colitis. Clones were sequenced by immunoSEQ multiplex PCR, and TCRdb holds only the in-frame ones, with some missing. This sample carries roughly 54,000 clones, about 87% of them seen once, and the ten largest clones take 1.5%. The sequencing sample was made of blood. The receptors derive from a boy between 10 and 17 years old who was a control in a study of pediatric ulcerative colitis.

Regarding this clone: Other DNA sequences within the sample encode an identical CDR3. The J gene is TRBJ1-1, the V gene TRBV7-9, with D hard to call. The CDR3 is 13 residues long. The V gene lost 3 bases and the J gene lost 5 bases, with 10 bases spanning the gap. Per the germline V gene, CDR1 is SEHNR and CDR2 is FQNEAQ (reference sequence). This chain's CDR3 is CASSFSGLTEAFF. CDR3 in DNA: TGTGCCAGCAGCTTCTCCGGGCTAACTGAAGCTTTCTTT.

This clone was detected only once. The rearrangement links TRBV7-2 to TRBJ2-5; 7 nucleotides agree with TRBD2. V lost 5 bases to trimming and J lost 5 bases; unmatched junction nucleotides: 11. There are 15 residues in the CDR3. Germline values: CDR1 SGHTA, CDR2 FQGNSA. The CDR3 sequence is CASSRLGLDGETQYF. Here the CDR3 DNA reads TGTGCCAGCAGCCGTCTCGGACTAGACGGGGAGACCCAGTACTTC.

The CDR3 reads CASTPRKGAVTEAFF. CDR3 in DNA: TGTGCCAGCACCCCAAGGAAGGGGGCGGTCACTGAAGCTTTCTTT. The chain joins TRBV6-1 to TRBJ1-1; 7 bases line up with TRBD1. Germline loops: CDR1 MNHNS, CDR2 SASEGT. The CDR3 is 15 residues long. V was pared by 7 bases and J by 4 bases, with 12 bases of the junction left unmatched.

CDR3 amino acids: CAILPLRDNRSGANVLTF. In DNA form, the CDR3 reads TGTGCCATCCTACCTCTCCGGGACAACCGCTCTGGGGCCAACGTCCTGACTTTC. The chain has TRBV10-3 and TRBJ2-6; D is possibly TRBD1 (6 bases). The CDR3 covers 18 residues. Trimming took off 8 bases at V and 0 bases at J, with 20 bases between the two ends. From germline, CDR1 is ENHRY and CDR2 SYGVKD.

J is TRBJ2-1 and V is TRBV14; TRBD1 agrees at 7 bases. The CDR3 covers 19 residues. The germline V gene has CDR1 SGHDN and CDR2 FVKESK. Trimming cost V 0 bases and J 0 bases; bases outside gene matches: 11. The CDR3 nucleotides read TGTGCCAGCAGCCAAGAGACAGGGTGGAAAAAGGGCTCCTACAATGAGCAGTTCTTC. It translates to CASSQETGWKKGSYNEQFF.

The chain joins TRBV7-9 to TRBJ1-1; D is perhaps TRBD1 (6 bases). Trimming stripped 4 bases from V and 5 bases from J, with 11 bases between. This CDR3 comprises 13 residues. Germline CDR1 and CDR2: SEHNR and FQNEAQ (reference sequence). CDR3 coding DNA: TGTGCCAGCAGCTCTCAGGGGAGGACTGAAGCTTTCTTT. Protein product: CASSSQGRTEAFF.

The chain is built from TRBV7-8 and TRBJ1-5; maybe TRBD1 (6 bases). This CDR3 has 16 amino acids. Germline V gene sequence: CDR1 SGHVS, CDR2 FQNEAQ. V was shortened by 5 bases and J by 7 bases, with 21 bases between the two germline ends. Here the CDR3 reads CASSTNYGGVGQPQHF. In DNA form, the CDR3 reads TGTGCCAGCAGCACGAACTACGGGGGCGTAGGGCAGCCCCAGCATTTT.

V and J are TRBV14 and TRBJ2-1; D unresolved. The V gene's germline CDR1 is SGHDN and CDR2 FVKESK. The CDR3 runs to 16 residues. Trimming took 0 bases from V and 0 from J, leaving 9 bases between them. The CDR3, as DNA: TGTGCCAGCAGCCAAGATTATCAAGCCTCCTACAATGAGCAGTTCTTC. Its translation: CASSQDYQASYNEQFF.

This clone was detected a few times. The chain is built from TRBV12-5 and TRBJ1-3; D is undetermined. V gave up 2 bases and J gave up 5 bases, with 7 bases separating them. CDR1 LGHNT and CDR2 FRNRAP come from the germline V gene. There are 13 residues in the CDR3. CDR3 sequence reads: CASGLQARNTIYF. The CDR3 DNA follows: TGTGCTAGTGGTTTGCAGGCAAGAAACACCATATATTTT. Supplemented by reference TRBV12-5 and TRBJ1-3, the full variable domain reads DARVTQTPRHKVTEMGQEVTMRCQPILGHNTVFWYRQTMMQGLELLAYFRNRAPLDDSGMPKDRFSAEMPDATLATLKIQPSEPRDSAVYFCASGLQARNTIYFGEGSWLTVV.

This chain uses TRBV7-2 with TRBJ2-5; 8 bases are a match to TRBD2. Germline V gives CDR1 SGHTA, CDR2 FQGNSA. V was pared by 1 base and J by 2 bases, with 6 bases of the junction left unmatched. The CDR3 runs 16 residues. The CDR3 protein is CASSLVGTRGQETQYF. The CDR3 coding sequence is TGTGCCAGCAGCTTAGTCGGGACTAGGGGGCAAGAGACCCAGTACTTC. The full variable domain, rest sourced from reference TRBV7-2 and TRBJ2-5, is GAGVSQSPSNKVTEKGKDVELRCDPISGHTALYWYRQSLGQGLEFLIYFQGNSAPDKSGLPSDRFSAERTGGSVSTLTIQRTQQEDSAVYLCASSLVGTRGQETQYFGPGTRLLVL.

This clone was counted between two and nine times. The gene calls are TRBV27 and TRBJ1-6; D gene ambiguous. Trimming removed 4 bases from V and 9 bases from J, with 7 bases in between. In germline, CDR1 is MNHEY, CDR2 SMNVEV (reference sequence). The CDR3 runs to 12 residues. CDR3 in DNA: TGTGCCAGCAGTTCTCTGGGTTCACCCCTCCACTTT. Its translation is CASSSLGSPLHF.

The V gene is TRBV21-1, the J gene TRBJ2-7. TRBV21-1 is a documented pseudogene. The CDR3 contains 14 residues. The CDR3 is CASRAGGGSYEQYF. Here the CDR3 DNA reads TGTGCCAGCAGGGCAGGGGGGGGCTCCTACGAGCAGTACTTC.

The chain is built from TRBV7-2 and TRBJ2-7; D remains unclear. The germline V gene encodes CDR1 SGHTA and CDR2 FQGNSA. This CDR3 has 14 amino acids. V dropped 5 bases and J dropped 3 bases, with 14 bases sitting between them. The CDR3, as DNA: TGTGCCAGCAGCCCGGACGGCTACGACTACGAGCAGTACTTC. The encoded protein is CASSPDGYDYEQYF.

The chain couples TRBV5-1 to TRBJ1-4, with 7 bases aligning to TRBD1. Germline CDR1 reads SGHRS; CDR2 reads YFSETQ. V shed 2 bases, J shed 4 bases, and the junction held 14 bases outside the gene matches. This CDR3 has 18 amino acids. CDR3 nucleotide sequence: TGCGCCAGCAGCTTACCCTCTTCGGGGGACAGTGATAATGAAAAACTGTTTTTT. Protein sequence: CASSLPSSGDSDNEKLFF.

The chain is built from TRBV11-2 and TRBJ1-3, with D tentatively TRBD1 (6 bases). This CDR3 has 15 residues. Germline V gene lookup returns CDR1 SGHAT and CDR2 FQNNGV. V was clipped by 2 bases and J by 0 bases, with 8 bases between them. The CDR3 protein is CASSLLRGSGNTIYF. The CDR3 region has the DNA TGTGCCAGCAGCTTACTCAGGGGCTCTGGAAACACCATATATTTT.

The CDR3: CASSLFLFGTETNEQYF. CDR3 sequence (DNA): TGCGCCAGCAGCTTATTCCTTTTCGGGACAGAAACTAACGAGCAGTACTTC. This chain joins TRBV5-1 and TRBJ2-7; 7 positions agree with TRBD1. This CDR3 is built from 17 residues. The J segment lost 5 bases and the V segment lost 2 bases, leaving 16 bases of the junction unmatched. The germline V gene has CDR1 SGHRS and CDR2 YFSETQ.

The chain couples TRBV4-1 to TRBJ2-1; 8 bases are a match to TRBD2. CDR1 is MGHRA, CDR2 YSYEKL, per germline. The V and J ends lost 1 base and 2 bases, in that order; junction bases with no gene match: 13. The CDR3 has 19 residues. CDR3 sequence (DNA): TGCGCCAGCAGCCAAGTTAAACTAGCGGACCTAACTACCTACAATGAGCAGTTCTTC. Amino acids: CASSQVKLADLTTYNEQFF.

This CDR3 is CASSFPGLEDYEQYF. In DNA form, the CDR3 reads TGTGCCAGCAGCTTTCCCGGTTTGGAAGACTACGAGCAGTACTTC. The V gene is TRBV7-9, the J gene TRBJ2-7; D is uncertain. Germline CDR1 SEHNR, CDR2 FQNEAQ (reference sequence). V shed 3 bases and J shed 3 bases, with 15 bases lying between them. The CDR3 is made up of 15 amino acids.

Only a few counts were recorded for this clone. The chain carries TRBV19 and TRBJ1-5; maybe TRBD1 (6 bases). Trimming stripped 7 bases from V and 6 bases from J, with 19 bases between. From germline, CDR1 is LNHDA and CDR2 SQIVND (reference sequence). The CDR3 has 15 residues. The CDR3 coding sequence is TGTGCCAGTATGGATACAGGGCTAACAACTCAGCCCCAGCATTTT. Encoded protein: CASMDTGLTTQPQHF.

The CDR3 loop reads CASSEMGYGYTF. CDR3 nucleotide sequence: TGTGCCAGCAGCGAAATGGGGTATGGCTACACCTTC. The chain carries TRBV6-5 and TRBJ1-2; D is unclear. Germline values: CDR1 MNHEY, CDR2 SVGAGI. Trimming stripped 6 bases from V and 5 bases from J, with 10 bases between. The CDR3 runs to 12 residues.

V gene TRBV18 combines with J gene TRBJ2-3, with TRBD1 matching over 9 bases. CDR1 and CDR2 (germline): KGHSH, LQKENI. V was clipped by 1 base and J by 4 bases; unmatched bases: 6. CDR3 length: 16 amino acids. The CDR3 reads CASSPRTTGGADTQYF. CDR3 in DNA: TGTGCCAGCTCACCACGGACGACAGGGGGGGCAGATACGCAGTATTTT.

The genes are TRBV9 and TRBJ1-1; tentatively, D is TRBD1 (6 bases). This CDR3 is 13 amino acids long. CDR1 SGDLS and CDR2 YYNGEE come from the germline V gene. V lost 3 bases to trimming and J lost 7 bases, with 13 bases between them. CDR3 sequence (DNA): TGTGCCAGCAGCGACGGGGGCTCTGGTGAAGCTTTCTTT. Protein product: CASSDGGSGEAFF.

This sequence joins TRBV4-2 and TRBJ2-2, with D unresolved. The CDR3 length is 13 residues. V gave up 3 bases and J gave up 6 bases, with 8 bases separating them. CDR1 and CDR2 from the germline V gene are LGHNA and YNFKEQ. CDR3: CASSHSYAGELFF. CDR3 coding DNA: TGTGCCAGCAGCCACTCCTATGCCGGGGAGCTGTTTTTT.

The V gene is TRBV14, the J gene TRBJ1-4; unclear D gene. This CDR3 region has 12 residues. From germline, CDR1 is SGHDN and CDR2 FVKESK. V lost 0 bases and J 11 bases, leaving 7 bases between the germline ends. The CDR3, as DNA: TGTGCCAGCAGCCAAGATCGCCTGAAACTGTTTTTT. As protein: CASSQDRLKLFF.

The chain links TRBV19 to TRBJ2-7; TRBD1 is a possible D gene (5 bases). CDR1 is LNHDA and CDR2 is SQIVND in the germline V gene (reference sequence). The CDR3 totals 17 residues. V was clipped by 0 bases and J by 0 bases, with 15 bases between them. CDR3 protein: CASSIETKTEDSYEQYF. DNA for the CDR3: TGTGCCAGTAGTATAGAAACAAAGACAGAGGACTCCTACGAGCAGTACTTC.

The genes are TRBV4-3 and TRBJ1-2; 8 bases align to TRBD1. Germline CDR1 and CDR2: LGHNA and YSLEER. The length of the CDR3 is 15 residues. Trimming took 4 bases from V and 5 from J; bases not matched to a gene: 9. The CDR3 DNA follows: TGCGCCAGCAGCCGACAGGGACAGGCGATTTATGGCTACACCTTC. Its protein product is CASSRQGQAIYGYTF.

The rearrangement uses TRBV9 and TRBJ2-4; 10 bases are a match to TRBD2. Germline lookup yields CDR1 SGDLS and CDR2 YYNGEE. The V and J ends lost 3 bases and 7 bases, in that order; junction bases with no gene match: 10. This CDR3 comprises 16 residues. The CDR3: CASSGSGGALENIQYF. CDR3 sequence (DNA): TGTGCCAGCAGCGGGAGCGGGGGGGCGTTGGAGAACATTCAGTACTTC.